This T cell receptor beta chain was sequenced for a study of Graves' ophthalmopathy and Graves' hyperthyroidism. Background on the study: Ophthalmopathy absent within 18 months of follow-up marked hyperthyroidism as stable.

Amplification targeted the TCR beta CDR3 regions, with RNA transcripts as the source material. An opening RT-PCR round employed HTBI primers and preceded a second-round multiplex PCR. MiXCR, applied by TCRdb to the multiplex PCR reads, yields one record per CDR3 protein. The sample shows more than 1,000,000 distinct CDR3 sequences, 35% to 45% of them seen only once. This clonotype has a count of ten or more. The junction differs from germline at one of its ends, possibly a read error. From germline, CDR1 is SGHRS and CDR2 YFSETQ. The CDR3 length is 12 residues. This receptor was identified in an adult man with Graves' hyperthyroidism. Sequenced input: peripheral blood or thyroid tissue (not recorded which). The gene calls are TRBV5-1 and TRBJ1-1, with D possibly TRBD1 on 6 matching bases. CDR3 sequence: CASRGLNTEAFF. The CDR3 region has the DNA TGTGCCAGCAGGGGCCTGAACACTGAAGCTTTCTTT.